These 26 T cell receptor beta chains originate from one sample sequenced in a study of human T cells and chemical hapten exposure. Time point meaning: healthy volunteer bleed at 6 weeks. Unfractionated whole blood was the source from which total RNA was extracted. TCRdb analysed the RACE reads with MiXCR anew, one entry per CDR3 protein. The sample includes about 45,000 distinct CDR3 sequences, around 3.6% seen only once; the top ten take 4.5% to 7%. The sequencing sample was made of whole blood. The receptors originated from a human donor in good health. Some clones in this sample may be carry-over from other donors' samples.

This clonotype was found many times. The V gene is TRBV9, the J gene TRBJ2-3, with 9 bases aligning to TRBD2. Trimming removed 0 bases from V and 4 bases from J; junction bases left unmatched: 3. The CDR3 is 15 residues long. Germline CDR1 and CDR2: SGDLS and YYNGEE. The CDR3 bases are TGTGCCAGCAGCGTAGTAGCGGGAGATTCAGATACGCAGTATTTT. Protein sequence: CASSVVAGDSDTQYF.

This chain connects TRBV20-1 to TRBJ1-2, with D unclear. CDR3 length: 14 amino acids. V gave up 2 bases and J gave up 0 bases, with 10 bases separating them. The germline V gene has CDR1 DFQATT and CDR2 SNEGSKA (reference sequence). The CDR3 coding sequence is TGCAGTGCTAGAAGGGCAGGAACTAACTATGGCTACACCTTC. This translates into CSARRAGTNYGYTF.

This clonotype was counted many times. This chain uses TRBV7-2 with TRBJ2-7, with D hard to call. Per the germline V gene, CDR1 is SGHTA and CDR2 is FQGNSA. The CDR3 covers 13 residues. The V gene lost 0 bases and the J gene lost 0 bases, with 3 bases spanning the gap. CDR3 residues: CASSLADSYEQYF. The CDR3, as DNA: TGTGCCAGCAGCTTAGCGGACTCCTACGAGCAGTACTTC.

This clonotype was detected only a few times. This chain connects TRBV6-5 to TRBJ1-1, with TRBD1 as a possible D gene (5 bases). There are 13 residues in the CDR3. Deletions cut 7 bases from V and 6 bases from J, with 15 bases between. The V gene's germline CDR1 is MNHEY and CDR2 SVGAGI. The CDR3 sequence: CASIGALRAEAFF. The DNA of the CDR3 is TGTGCCAGCATCGGGGCTTTGAGGGCTGAAGCTTTCTTT.

This clonotype was counted many times. This chain uses TRBV4-1 with TRBJ2-3; D ambiguous. V was trimmed by 1 base and J by 5 bases, leaving 7 bases between them. CDR3 length: 13 amino acids. Germline CDR1 reads MGHRA; CDR2 reads YSYEKL. CDR3 region: CASSQGVQDTQYF. The CDR3 DNA is TGCGCCAGCAGCCAAGGAGTGCAAGATACGCAGTATTTT.

This clonotype was recorded a few times. The chain links TRBV30 to TRBJ2-7; TRBD2 is a possible D gene (5 bases). CDR3 length: 13 residues. The V end lost 2 bases, the J end lost 5 bases, and 13 bases lay between the germline ends. Germline-derived CDR1 and CDR2 are GTSNPN and SVGIG (reference sequence). The CDR3 nucleotides are TGTGCCTGGAGTCCAGCGGCAGCGGACGAGCAGTACTTC. Protein sequence: CAWSPAAADEQYF.

The chain carries TRBV5-1 and TRBJ1-1; possibly TRBD1 for D (6 bases). This CDR3 spans 13 amino acids. V lost 3 bases to trimming and J lost 1 base, with 7 bases between them. Germline V gene lookup returns CDR1 SGHRS and CDR2 YFSETQ. The CDR3 here is CASSWGQNTEAFF. For the CDR3, the DNA is TGCGCCAGCAGCTGGGGACAGAACACTGAAGCTTTCTTT.

At least ten counts were recorded for this clonotype. The chain carries TRBV20-1 and TRBJ2-7, with TRBD2 matching 7 bases. The CDR3 is made up of 14 amino acids. V lost 5 bases and J lost 0; bases outside the gene matches: 7. Looked up from germline, CDR1 is DFQATT and CDR2 is SNEGSKA (reference sequence). Written as DNA, the CDR3 is TGCAGTGCTCCTCTAGCGGCCAACTCCTACGAGCAGTACTTC. Its translation is CSAPLAANSYEQYF.

This clonotype was counted at least ten times. As DNA, the CDR3 is TGCAGCGGCCTAGGGGGCTACGACTACGAGCAGTACTTC. Its translation is CSGLGGYDYEQYF. This chain connects TRBV29-1 to TRBJ2-7; TRBD1 matches 7 bases. Germline CDR1 reads SQVTM; CDR2 reads ANQGSEA. J was trimmed by 3 bases and V by 7 bases; bases with no gene match: 9. The CDR3 is 13 amino acids.

In regard to this clonotype: Being one base from a much bigger clone, this may be a read error. The chain couples TRBV29-1 to TRBJ2-1; 12 bases are shared with TRBD2. The CDR3 is made up of 15 amino acids. From germline, CDR1 is SQVTM and CDR2 ANQGSEA. V lost 8 bases and J lost 9; bases outside the gene matches: 14. CDR3 coding DNA: TGCAGCTTAAGGCCGCGACTAGCGGGAGTGAGTGAGCAGTTCTTC. Its protein product is CSLRPRLAGVSEQFF.

This clonotype counts as medium-sized (0.01 to 0.1%). The gene calls are TRBV20-1 and TRBJ2-1, with D hard to call. The ends were cut back, 3 bases at V and 0 bases at J, with 12 bases in the middle. The CDR3 totals 15 residues. From germline, CDR1 is DFQATT and CDR2 SNEGSKA (reference sequence). In DNA form, the CDR3 reads TGCAGTGCTAGCCCTCCGTCGAGCTCCTACAATGAGCAGTTCTTC. Its translation is CSASPPSSSYNEQFF.

The chain uses TRBV6-2 or TRBV6-3 and TRBJ2-3; the D is unclear. Germline lookup yields CDR1 MNHEY and CDR2 SVGEGT. The CDR3 loop spans 11 amino acids. V was cut by 7 bases and J by 5 bases, with 7 bases left in between. CDR3 in amino acids: CASTHGDTQYF. The CDR3 DNA is TGTGCCAGCACCCACGGAGATACGCAGTATTTT.

This clonotype was recorded at least ten times. The rearrangement uses TRBV13 and TRBJ2-7, with TRBD2 matching 7 bases. This CDR3 region has 14 residues. Per germline, CDR1 PRHDT and CDR2 FYEKMQ (reference sequence). With V trimmed by 5 bases and J by 3 bases, 7 bases remained unmatched. Written as DNA, the CDR3 is TGTGCCAGCAGCCTGGGGGGGACTGACTACGAGCAGTACTTC. This sequence encodes CASSLGGTDYEQYF.

This clonotype occurred many times. The chain is built from TRBV20-1 and TRBJ2-1, with 8 nucleotides matching TRBD2. Germline values: CDR1 DFQATT, CDR2 SNEGSKA (reference sequence). J gave up 4 bases and V 3 bases, and 5 bases lay outside the gene matches. The CDR3 consists of 14 residues. The DNA for the CDR3 is TGCAGTGCTAGTCCCGCTAGCGGGTACAATGAGCAGTTCTTC. This codes for CSASPASGYNEQFF.

The V and J genes are TRBV6-1 and TRBJ2-7; possible D gene TRBD2, 6 bases. The CDR3 covers 12 residues. Per the germline V gene, CDR1 is MNHNS and CDR2 is SASEGT. With 11 bases removed from V and 3 bases from J, the gap between germline ends came to 14 bases. In nucleotides, the CDR3 is TGTGCCGCGAAGGGGAGGTACTACGAGCAGTACTTC. Its translation: CAAKGRYYEQYF.

Only a few counts were recorded for this clonotype. CDR3 bases: TGTGCCAGCAGGCCTAACGACGGAATCAATAGCAATCAGCCCCAGCATTTT. Translation gives CASRPNDGINSNQPQHF. The V call is TRBV5-5, the J call TRBJ1-5; D unresolved. The CDR3 runs 17 residues. The germline CDR1 and CDR2 sequences are SGHKS and YYEKEE (reference sequence). Trimming removed 5 bases at V and 0 bases at J, with 18 bases between.

This clonotype was counted a few times. The V call is TRBV10-3, the J call TRBJ1-3; D is ambiguous. The V end lost 2 bases, the J end lost 1 base, and 9 bases lay between the germline ends. Germline V gene sequence: CDR1 ENHRY, CDR2 SYGVKD. The CDR3 extends over 15 amino acids. The CDR3 sequence is CAISEVKGSGNTIYF. CDR3 sequence (DNA): TGTGCCATCAGTGAGGTTAAAGGGTCTGGAAACACCATATATTTT.

This clonotype was detected ten times or more. This chain links TRBV29-1 with TRBJ2-7; 12 nucleotides match TRBD2. The germline V gene has CDR1 SQVTM and CDR2 ANQGSEA. The V and J ends lost 7 bases and 6 bases, in that order; junction bases with no gene match: 7. This CDR3 has 13 residues. The CDR3 nucleotides read TGCAGCGCCCGGACTAGCGGGGAATCCGAGCAGTACTTC. It is translated as CSARTSGESEQYF.

This clonotype was found many times. In nucleotides, the CDR3 is TGTGCCAGCAGTTTAGCGGGTTCCAGGGATGATCAGCCCCAGCATTTT. It translates to CASSLAGSRDDQPQHF. The chain employs TRBV27 and TRBJ1-5, with D tentatively TRBD1 (5 bases). V was trimmed by 2 bases and J by 5 bases, leaving 16 bases between them. The germline V gene has CDR1 MNHEY and CDR2 SMNVEV (reference sequence). The CDR3 sequence is 16 residues long.

This clonotype was recorded at least ten times. The V gene is TRBV18, the J gene TRBJ2-5, with no clear D. Germline assignment: CDR1 KGHSH and CDR2 LQKENI. V lost 5 bases and J 4 bases, leaving 11 bases between the germline ends. The CDR3 length is 13 residues. The CDR3 loop reads CASSGGQRETQYF. The CDR3 nucleotides are TGTGCCAGCTCAGGCGGTCAGAGAGAGACCCAGTACTTC.

This clonotype has a count of ten or more. The CDR3 DNA sequence: TGCGCCAGCAGCCAAGGGACAGGGAGTGGGAGTCCGCCGACCTACGAGCAGTACTTC. This encodes CASSQGTGSGSPPTYEQYF. J is TRBJ2-7 and V is TRBV4-1; 8 nucleotides align to TRBD1. V was clipped by 1 base and J by 2 bases; unmatched bases: 16. The CDR3 spans 19 residues. Germline V lookup: CDR1 MGHRA, CDR2 YSYEKL.

This clonotype occurred a few times. The rearrangement uses TRBV28 and TRBJ2-4; D tentatively reads TRBD1 or TRBD2 (5 bases each). CDR3 length: 16 amino acids. Germline V CDR1 and CDR2: MDHEN, SYDVKM. V was cut by 5 bases and J by 0 bases, with 14 bases left in between. CDR3 coding DNA: TGTGCCAGCAGTGGGGGAGACAGTCTAGCCAAAAACATTCAGTACTTC. Translating it yields CASSGGDSLAKNIQYF.

In its sample, this clonotype was seen many times. This chain uses TRBV29-1 with TRBJ2-1, with 7 bases lining up with TRBD1. CDR3 length: 14 residues. The germline V gene encodes CDR1 SQVTM and CDR2 ANQGSEA. The junction had 8 bases not matched to a gene; V was cut back by 4 bases and J by 5 bases. The DNA for the CDR3 is TGCAGCGTTGTTGACAGGGTCTTCGACAATGAGCAGTTCTTC. It is translated as CSVVDRVFDNEQFF.

The sample holds many counts of this clonotype. This chain connects TRBV28 to TRBJ1-5; D call uncertain. This CDR3 comprises 12 residues. Per germline, CDR1 MDHEN and CDR2 SYDVKM. V lost 6 bases to trimming and J lost 9 bases, with 12 bases between them. The CDR3 DNA reads TGTGCCAGCAGGCCGGTTGGACGGCCCCAGCATTTT. Translated: CASRPVGRPQHF. Together with reference TRBV28 and TRBJ1-5, the CDR3 gives the full variable domain: DVKVTQSSRYLVKRTGEKVFLECVQDMDHENMFWYRQDPGLGLRLIYFSYDVKMKEKGDIPEGYSVSREKKERFSLILESASTNQTSMYLCASRPVGRPQHFGDGTRLSIL.

This clonotype was observed a few times. The chain has TRBV29-1 and TRBJ2-6, with 7 positions matching TRBD2. V trimming: 7 bases; J trimming: 3 bases; junction bases outside the gene matches: 15. Germline CDR1 and CDR2: SQVTM and ANQGSEA. The CDR3 spans 17 residues. The CDR3 coding sequence is TGCAGCGCCGCCGGGGGACTACTGGGAGGTGGGGCCAACGTCCTGACTTTC. Its translation is CSAAGGLLGGGANVLTF.

There are a few counts of this clonotype. DNA for the CDR3: TGTGCCAGCAGCCTGACGGGACCCACCTACGAGCAGTACTTC. Translating it yields CASSLTGPTYEQYF. The V gene is TRBV13, the J gene TRBJ2-7, with D possibly called TRBD1 or TRBD2 (5 bases each). This CDR3 contains 14 residues. The germline V and J ends were trimmed by 5 bases and 2 bases, with 13 bases remaining between them. Germline-derived CDR1 and CDR2 are PRHDT and FYEKMQ (reference sequence).